This TCR beta chain stems from a study of shared clonotypes between healthy human individuals. Sequencing used immunoSEQ multiplex PCR; TCRdb keeps in-frame clones, though not all of them. The sample holds around 2,000,000 clones, approximately 94% seen once. Selected positively for CCR7 and CD45RO-negative, naive CD8 cells excluded terminally differentiated effector memory CD45RA+ cells. Germline CDR1 LNHDA, CDR2 SQIVND (reference sequence). This CDR3 has 15 amino acids. With 3 bases clipped from V and 0 bases from J, the junction kept 5 bases outside the gene matches. A note on this clone: Its antigen remains unidentified.

Study outcomes and limitations: Sampling involved blood alone; tissue repertoires likely differ.

Sequencing was performed on naive CD8+ T cells sorted from blood. This TCR derives from a man younger than 30 in good health. The chain recombines TRBV19 with TRBJ2-7; 7 bases align to TRBD1. CDR3 coding DNA: TGTGCCAGTAGTATCCTGACAGGGCCCTCCTACGAGCAGTACTTC. Its protein is CASSILTGPSYEQYF.